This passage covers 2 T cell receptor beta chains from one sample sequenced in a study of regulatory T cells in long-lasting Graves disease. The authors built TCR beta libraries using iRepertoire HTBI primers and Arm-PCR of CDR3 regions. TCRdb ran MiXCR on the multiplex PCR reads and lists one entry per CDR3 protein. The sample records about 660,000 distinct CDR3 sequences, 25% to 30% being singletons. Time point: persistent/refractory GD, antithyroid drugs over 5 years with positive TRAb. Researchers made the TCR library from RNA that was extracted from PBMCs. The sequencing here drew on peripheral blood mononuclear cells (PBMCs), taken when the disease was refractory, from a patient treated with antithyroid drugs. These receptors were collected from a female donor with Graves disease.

The CDR3 nucleotides read TGCAGTGCTAGTGACTCCAGCGCTAACTATGGCTACACCTTC. Amino acid sequence: CSASDSSANYGYTF. This sequence joins TRBV20-1 and TRBJ1-2; D not resolved. With 3 bases removed from V and 0 bases from J, the gap between germline ends came to 11 bases. The CDR3 totals 14 residues. Germline CDR1 is DFQATT and CDR2 is SNEGSKA (reference sequence).

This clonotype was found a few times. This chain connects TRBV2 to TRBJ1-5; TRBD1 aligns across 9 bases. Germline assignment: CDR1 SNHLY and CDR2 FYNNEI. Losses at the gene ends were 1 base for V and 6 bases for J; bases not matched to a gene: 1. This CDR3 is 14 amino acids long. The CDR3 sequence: CASSEDRGRQPQHF. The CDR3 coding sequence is TGTGCCAGCAGTGAAGACAGGGGGCGTCAGCCCCAGCATTTT.